Each of the 5 T cell receptor beta chains below was sequenced from the same sample in a study of cytomegalovirus exposure and HLA in healthy donors. It was with 60 Vbeta and 13 Jbeta primers that the PCR ran. Repertoires were generated with immunoSEQ multiplex PCR, while TCRdb's copy carries only in-frame clones and drops some. The sample gives more than 45,000 clones, 65% to 85% of which show up once; more than 1.5% is in the top ten. Sequenced: PBMCs. These receptors were obtained from a man aged 25 to 45 in good health and CMV-seronegative.

The CDR3 DNA is TGTGCCAGCAGCCCCAGGGACAGGGGTAGGAAACTGTTTTTT. This encodes CASSPRDRGRKLFF. The V call is TRBV7-9, the J call TRBJ1-4, with 10 bases identical to TRBD1. CDR1 and CDR2 from the germline V gene are SEHNR and FQNEAQ (reference sequence). After removal of 5 bases from V and 11 bases from J, the junction contained 8 bases not matched to a gene. The CDR3 spans 14 residues.

This chain connects TRBV27 to TRBJ2-2, with 8 bases lining up with TRBD1. The CDR3 totals 15 residues. With V trimmed by 7 bases and J by 1 base, 5 bases remained unmatched. Germline CDR1 is MNHEY and CDR2 is SMNVEV (reference sequence). The chain's CDR3 is CASTRQGKNTGELFF. The CDR3 nucleotides read TGTGCCAGCACCCGACAGGGGAAGAACACCGGGGAGCTGTTTTTT.

This chain uses TRBV7-9 with TRBJ2-7, with TRBD1 matching 9 bases. Trimming took 7 bases from V and 5 from J; bases not matched to a gene: 6. Germline V CDR1 and CDR2: SEHNR, FQNEAQ (reference sequence). The CDR3 has 13 amino acids. CDR3 residues: CASIEQGAHEQYF. The DNA for the CDR3 is TGTGCCAGCATCGAACAGGGGGCCCACGAGCAGTACTTC.

This chain connects TRBV6-5 to TRBJ2-5, with TRBD2 as a possible D gene (6 bases). The better agreement between TRBJ2-7 and the DNA end casts doubt on the J call. This CDR3 has 14 residues. Germline CDR1 is MNHEY and CDR2 is SVGAGI. Here the CDR3 reads CASSYSGTSYEQYF. In DNA form, the CDR3 reads TGTGCCAGCAGTTACTCCGGGACTTCCTACGAGCAGTACTTC.

A few counts support this clone. The V and J genes are TRBV15 and TRBJ2-7; tentative D call: TRBD1 (5 bases). V lost 0 bases to trimming and J lost 4 bases, with 16 bases between them. Germline loops: CDR1 LNHNV, CDR2 YYDKDF (reference sequence). The CDR3 is 16 residues long. This chain's CDR3 is CATSRDKPPQGYEQYF. The CDR3 DNA reads TGTGCCACCAGCAGAGATAAGCCCCCCCAGGGATACGAGCAGTACTTC.